This passage covers 28 T cell receptor beta chains from one sample sequenced in a study of T cell responses to AZD1222 COVID-19 vaccine. Profiled with immunoSEQ multiplex PCR; TCRdb holds only in-frame clones, not every one. The sample holds 200,000 or so clones, 94% seen once. The source was peripheral blood, collected on day 0 of AZD1222 vaccination. The source is an adult in good health.

This clone was counted only a few times. CDR3 sequence (DNA): TGTGCCAGCAGCGACCCCTTGAGGCTAGCGGGAGCAGACGAGCAGTACTTC. Its translation: CASSDPLRLAGADEQYF. This sequence joins TRBV2 and TRBJ2-7, with 10 bases that match TRBD2. The CDR3 consists of 17 residues. The germline gives CDR1 SNHLY, CDR2 FYNNEI. The ends lost 6 bases at V and 5 bases at J; junction bases unmatched: 16.

The rearrangement joins TRBV29-1 to TRBJ1-1; 7 bases are a match to TRBD1. J gave up 3 bases and V 3 bases, and 4 bases lay outside the gene matches. Per the germline V gene, CDR1 is SQVTM and CDR2 is ANQGSEA. The CDR3 sequence is 13 residues long. The DNA of the CDR3 is TGCAGCGTTGATGACAGGGCCGACACTGAAGCTTTCTTT. Its protein product is CSVDDRADTEAFF.

This clone was seen just once. The rearrangement joins TRBV28 to TRBJ1-5, with a possible D match to TRBD1 (6 bases). Germline lookup yields CDR1 MDHEN and CDR2 SYDVKM. This CDR3 spans 15 amino acids. V lost 5 bases and J lost 2, with 13 bases in between. The CDR3 DNA reads TGTGCCAGCAGTGTCTACAGGGAGCGCAATCAGCCCCAGCATTTT. Amino acids: CASSVYRERNQPQHF. Complete variable domain (other parts from reference TRBV28 and TRBJ1-5): DVKVTQSSRYLVKRTGEKVFLECVQDMDHENMFWYRQDPGLGLRLIYFSYDVKMKEKGDIPEGYSVSREKKERFSLILESASTNQTSMYLCASSVYRERNQPQHFGDGTRLSIL.

V is TRBV19 and J is TRBJ2-3, with D tentatively TRBD2 (6 bases). CDR3 size: 13 residues. The germline gives CDR1 LNHDA, CDR2 SQIVND (reference sequence). The V and J ends lost 9 bases and 4 bases respectively, with 14 bases between them. CDR3 nucleotides: TGTGCCAGCCAGAGTGGCGGGGCAGATACGCAGTATTTT. Amino acids: CASQSGGADTQYF.

In its sample, this clone was seen a few times. This chain connects TRBV6-5 to TRBJ1-3; TRBD1 aligns across 11 bases. This CDR3 has 14 amino acids. Unmatched junction bases numbered 8, after V lost 4 bases and J lost 12 bases. Per germline, CDR1 MNHEY and CDR2 SVGAGI. The CDR3 nucleotides are TGTGCCAGCAGTTCTCGCCGGACAGGGGGCATCATATATTTT. This sequence encodes CASSSRRTGGIIYF.

The rearrangement joins TRBV5-8 to TRBJ1-1, with D possibly matching TRBD1 (5 bases). The CDR3 is 11 residues long. Looked up from germline, CDR1 is SGHTS and CDR2 is YDEGEE. V was clipped by 4 bases and J by 8 bases, with 9 bases between them. The CDR3 coding sequence is TGTGCCAGCAGCGTGACAGCAGAAGCTTTCTTT. It translates to CASSVTAEAFF.

The chain joins TRBV28 to TRBJ1-5; D is perhaps TRBD1 (6 bases). Germline CDR1 is MDHEN and CDR2 is SYDVKM. Deletions cut 8 bases from V and 3 bases from J, with 11 bases between. The CDR3 length is 13 residues. The CDR3 is CASQGHYNQPQHF. In nucleotides, the CDR3 is TGTGCCAGCCAGGGACACTACAATCAGCCCCAGCATTTT.

The chain combines TRBV25-1 with TRBJ1-6, with TRBD1 matching over 8 bases. The CDR3 consists of 17 residues. Germline V gene sequence: CDR1 MGHDK, CDR2 SYGVNS. Trimming at V came to 2 bases and at J to 8 bases, leaving 11 bases not matched to a gene. CDR3 region: CASSELGGRGRHSPLHF. In DNA, the CDR3 is TGTGCCAGCAGTGAACTGGGGGGCAGGGGGCGTCATTCACCCCTCCACTTT.

The J gene is TRBJ1-5, the V gene TRBV15, with D perhaps matching TRBD1 (5 bases). V lost 0 bases to trimming and J lost 2 bases, with 5 bases between them. CDR1 is LNHNV and CDR2 is YYDKDF in the germline V gene (reference sequence). This CDR3 spans 14 amino acids. The CDR3 spells CATSREGGNQPQHF. CDR3 bases: TGTGCCACCAGCAGAGAAGGGGGCAATCAGCCCCAGCATTTT.

V usage is TRBV28 and J usage is TRBJ2-3; 10 nucleotides agree with TRBD2. The V gene end was trimmed by 5 bases and the J gene end by 7 bases; junction bases not matched to a gene: 18. This CDR3 spans 18 amino acids. The germline CDR1 and CDR2 sequences are MDHEN and SYDVKM. The CDR3 reads CASSTLTLAGVRRYTQYF. The CDR3 DNA reads TGTGCCAGCAGTACCCTGACTCTAGCGGGAGTTCGTAGATATACGCAGTATTTT.

This clone was counted only a few times. Within the sample, other DNA sequences also encode this same CDR3. The chain carries TRBV6-2 or TRBV6-3 and TRBJ2-5; D uncertain. CDR3 size: 11 residues. Germline assignment: CDR1 MNHEY and CDR2 SVGEGT. Trimming pared 2 bases from V and 4 bases from J, leaving 2 bases between. The CDR3: CASSYGETQYF. The CDR3 coding sequence is TGTGCCAGCAGTTACGGAGAGACCCAGTACTTC.

V and J are TRBV28 and TRBJ2-7; 7 bases are shared with TRBD1. The CDR3 totals 12 residues. V dropped 6 bases and J dropped 3; count of bases not matched to a gene: 2. Germline CDR1 and CDR2: MDHEN and SYDVKM. The CDR3, as DNA: TGTGCCAGCAGAGGGACAGACTACGAGCAGTACTTC. Its translation is CASRGTDYEQYF.

The CDR3 DNA sequence: TGCAGCGTCAAACTAGCGGGTCAGGTGGATACGCAGTATTTT. Amino acids: CSVKLAGQVDTQYF. J is TRBJ2-3 and V is TRBV29-1; TRBD2 aligns across 9 bases. The CDR3 is 14 amino acids. The trim removed 6 bases at V and 6 bases at J, leaving 10 bases unmatched. The germline gives CDR1 SQVTM, CDR2 ANQGSEA.

This clone was picked up one time. V and J are TRBV19 and TRBJ2-1, with a possible D match to TRBD2 (6 bases). This CDR3 has 15 residues. Germline CDR1 and CDR2: LNHDA and SQIVND (reference sequence). The ends were cut back, 5 bases at V and 2 bases at J, with 13 bases in the middle. As DNA, the CDR3 is TGTGCCAGTAGTGAGGCAGGAGGGACCTACAATGAGCAGTTCTTC. It codes for CASSEAGGTYNEQFF.

The chain recombines TRBV11-1 with TRBJ1-1; D is unclear. Germline loops: CDR1 SGHAT, CDR2 FQDESV (reference sequence). With 2 bases removed from V and 1 base from J, the gap between germline ends came to 8 bases. This CDR3 is 14 amino acids long. The CDR3 nucleotides are TGTGCCAGCAGCTTAACGACAACGAACACTGAAGCTTTCTTT. It is translated as CASSLTTTNTEAFF.

CDR3 loop: CASSDGRVSNQPQHF. The CDR3, as DNA: TGTGCCAGCAGTGATGGCAGGGTTAGCAATCAGCCCCAGCATTTT. The V gene is TRBV6-1, the J gene TRBJ1-5; D might be TRBD1 (5 bases). The V and J ends lost 3 bases and 0 bases respectively, with 9 bases between them. This CDR3 has 15 residues. From germline, CDR1 is MNHNS and CDR2 SASEGT.

The chain carries TRBV29-1 and TRBJ1-1; no clear D. The CDR3 has 11 amino acids. Germline CDR1 and CDR2: SQVTM and ANQGSEA. Trimming left V 5 bases short and J 5 bases short, with 9 bases between. DNA of the CDR3: TGCAGCGTTCCAGCGGAGACTGAAGCTTTCTTT. Translating gives CSVPAETEAFF.

The chain uses TRBV6-5 and TRBJ1-5; 7 positions agree with TRBD1. V dropped 0 bases and J dropped 4; count of bases not matched to a gene: 3. This CDR3 has 15 residues. CDR1 MNHEY and CDR2 SVGAGI come from the germline V gene. The CDR3 is CASSYSRDRNQPQHF. CDR3 bases: TGTGCCAGCAGTTACTCGAGGGACAGAAATCAGCCCCAGCATTTT.

The V call is TRBV28, the J call TRBJ1-1, with D unresolved. Deletions cut 11 bases from V and 0 bases from J, with 25 bases between. Germline V gene sequence: CDR1 MDHEN, CDR2 SYDVKM. The length of the CDR3 is 17 residues. The CDR3 is CAPGPPTHPQMNTEAFF. DNA for the CDR3: TGTGCCCCCGGACCCCCTACCCACCCTCAAATGAACACTGAAGCTTTCTTT. Full variable domain (outside the CDR3, taken from reference TRBV28 and TRBJ1-1): DVKVTQSSRYLVKRTGEKVFLECVQDMDHENMFWYRQDPGLGLRLIYFSYDVKMKEKGDIPEGYSVSREKKERFSLILESASTNQTSMYLCAPGPPTHPQMNTEAFFGQGTRLTVV.

CDR3 region: CASRTQGATNYGYTF. As DNA, the CDR3 is TGTGCCAGCAGGACTCAGGGGGCGACTAACTATGGCTACACCTTC. The chain is built from TRBV28 and TRBJ1-2; 8 bases align to TRBD1. The germline gives CDR1 MDHEN, CDR2 SYDVKM. The CDR3 consists of 15 residues. V lost 6 bases, J lost 0 bases, and 6 bases stayed unmatched.

The rearrangement joins TRBV27 to TRBJ1-2; TRBD1 is a possible D gene (5 bases). Per the germline V gene, CDR1 is MNHEY and CDR2 is SMNVEV (reference sequence). With 5 bases removed from V and 4 bases from J, the gap between germline ends came to 20 bases. CDR3 length equals 16 residues. The CDR3 bases are TGTGCCAGCAGTCTTACGTCGCCAGGGCGCTTCTATGGCTACACCTTC. The encoded protein is CASSLTSPGRFYGYTF.

The V gene is TRBV7-9, the J gene TRBJ2-3; D not certain. V was pared by 4 bases and J by 10 bases, with 18 bases between. This CDR3 has 14 residues. The germline V gene has CDR1 SEHNR and CDR2 FQNEAQ (reference sequence). The CDR3 DNA reads as TGTGCCAGCAGCTCAAGTTATCCGACTTTGGCGCAGTATTTT. This encodes CASSSSYPTLAQYF.

The J gene is TRBJ1-2, the V gene TRBV9; a weak D match, TRBD1 (5 bases). Germline V gene data show CDR1 as SGDLS and CDR2 as YYNGEE. The CDR3 loop spans 15 amino acids. V lost 4 bases and J lost 7, with 20 bases in between. The CDR3 loop is CASSNQAPSQGGYTF. Here the CDR3 DNA reads TGTGCCAGCAGCAACCAAGCCCCCTCCCAGGGTGGCTACACCTTC. Variable domain in full (rest from reference TRBV9 and TRBJ1-2): DSGVTQTPKHLITATGQRVTLRCSPRSGDLSVYWYQQSLDQGLQFLIQYYNGEERAKGNILERFSAQQFPDLHSELNLSSLELGDSALYFCASSNQAPSQGGYTFGSGTRLTVV.

This chain joins TRBV30 and TRBJ1-3, with TRBD1 matching 8 bases. With 2 bases clipped from V and 0 bases from J, the junction kept 3 bases outside the gene matches. The CDR3 length is 15 residues. Per germline, CDR1 GTSNPN and CDR2 SVGIG (reference sequence). The CDR3 sequence is CAWSSDRGSGNTIYF. CDR3 nucleotide sequence: TGTGCCTGGAGTTCCGACAGGGGCTCTGGAAACACCATATATTTT.

The rearrangement uses TRBV19 and TRBJ1-5; 7 nucleotides match TRBD1. CDR3 size: 16 residues. Germline values: CDR1 LNHDA, CDR2 SQIVND (reference sequence). J lost 3 bases, V lost 4 bases, and 9 bases had no gene match. The CDR3 spells CASSTGQAIINQPQHF. Here the CDR3 DNA reads TGTGCCAGTAGTACAGGACAGGCGATTATCAATCAGCCCCAGCATTTT.

This clone was counted a single time. This sequence joins TRBV11-2 and TRBJ2-7, with D perhaps assigned TRBD1 or TRBD2 (5 bases each). The ends were cut back, 5 bases at V and 3 bases at J, with 11 bases in the middle. Germline V gene data show CDR1 as SGHAT and CDR2 as FQNNGV. The CDR3 contains 13 residues. The CDR3 DNA follows: TGTGCCAGCAGCCTTCGTGGGGGCTACGAGCAGTACTTC. Translation gives CASSLRGGYEQYF.

This chain joins TRBV19 and TRBJ2-5, with 8 bases identical to TRBD2. Germline assignment: CDR1 LNHDA and CDR2 SQIVND (reference sequence). The CDR3 is 18 residues long. V was clipped by 2 bases and J by 1 base; unmatched bases: 12. The CDR3 here is CASSISSVAGPSQETQYF. Written as DNA, the CDR3 is TGTGCCAGTAGTATAAGTTCGGTAGCGGGGCCCTCCCAAGAGACCCAGTACTTC. The full variable domain, completed using reference TRBV19 and TRBJ2-5, is DGGITQSPKYLFRKEGQNVTLSCEQNLNHDAMYWYRQDPGQGLRLIYYSQIVNDFQKGDIAEGYSVSREKKESFPLTVTSAQKNPTAFYLCASSISSVAGPSQETQYFGPGTRLLVL.

This chain uses TRBV3-1 (or the pseudogene TRBV3-2) with TRBJ1-6; 9 bases fit TRBD1. Germline CDR1 LGHDT, CDR2 YNNKEL (reference sequence). V shed 4 bases, J shed 7 bases, and the junction held 8 bases outside the gene matches. This CDR3 comprises 16 residues. CDR3 in DNA: TGTGCCAGCAGCCGAACTACGACAGGGGGAAATTCACCCCTCCACTTT. It specifies CASSRTTTGGNSPLHF.